What follows are 3 T cell receptor beta chains derived from one specimen sequenced in a study of OX40 agonist ivuxolimab in advanced cancers. The table came from immunoSEQ multiplex PCR; TCRdb's copy has only in-frame clones and leaves some out. This table has around 38,000 clones, 82% appearing once. Sequenced here: CD4+ or CD8+ T cells sorted from blood, sampled in a trial of the OX40 agonist ivuxolimab. Every receptor here comes from an adult with an advanced solid tumor such as melanoma, head and neck, liver or kidney cancer.

This chain links TRBV9 with TRBJ2-1, with 8 positions matching TRBD1. J lost 3 bases, V lost 0 bases, and 2 bases had no gene match. The length of the CDR3 is 15 residues. Germline CDR1 SGDLS, CDR2 YYNGEE. The chain's CDR3 is CASSVEGTGYNEQFF. CDR3 bases: TGTGCCAGCAGCGTAGAGGGGACAGGCTACAATGAGCAGTTCTTC.

Of note for this clone: Other nucleotide sequences from this sample produce the same CDR3. The gene calls are TRBV5-6 and TRBJ2-7, with 7 bases identical to TRBD1. CDR3 length equals 13 residues. V shed 3 bases, J shed 4 bases, and the junction held 4 bases outside the gene matches. The V gene's germline CDR1 is SGHDT and CDR2 YYEEEE. CDR3 coding DNA: TGTGCCAGCAGCTCGACAGGGAGATACGAGCAGTACTTC. This codes for CASSSTGRYEQYF.

The chain carries TRBV10-2 and TRBJ2-5; 8 bases are shared with TRBD1. The tail of the sequence fits TRBJ2-7 better, so the J call may be wrong. Germline CDR1 is WSHSY and CDR2 is SAAADI. This CDR3 contains 12 residues. The chain's CDR3 is CATLTGDREQYF. The CDR3 DNA reads as TGCGCCACCTTGACAGGGGACCGCGAGCAGTACTTC.